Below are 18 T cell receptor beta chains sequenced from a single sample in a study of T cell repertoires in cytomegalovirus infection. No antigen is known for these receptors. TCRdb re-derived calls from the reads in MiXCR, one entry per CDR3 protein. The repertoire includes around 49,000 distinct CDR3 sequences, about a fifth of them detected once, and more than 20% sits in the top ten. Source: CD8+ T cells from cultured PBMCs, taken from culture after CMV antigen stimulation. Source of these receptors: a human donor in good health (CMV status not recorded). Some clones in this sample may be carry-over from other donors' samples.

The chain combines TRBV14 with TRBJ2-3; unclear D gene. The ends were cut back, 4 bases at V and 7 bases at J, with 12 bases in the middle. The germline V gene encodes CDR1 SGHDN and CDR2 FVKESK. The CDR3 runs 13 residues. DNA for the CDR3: TGTGCCAGCAGCCGTGCTGAAACTTATACGCAGTATTTT. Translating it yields CASSRAETYTQYF.

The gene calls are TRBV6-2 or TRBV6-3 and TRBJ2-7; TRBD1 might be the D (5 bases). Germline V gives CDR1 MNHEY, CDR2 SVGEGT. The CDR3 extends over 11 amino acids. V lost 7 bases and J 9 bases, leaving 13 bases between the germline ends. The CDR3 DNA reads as TGTGCCAGCAACTCAGGGTTGGGGCAGTACTTC. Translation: CASNSGLGQYF.

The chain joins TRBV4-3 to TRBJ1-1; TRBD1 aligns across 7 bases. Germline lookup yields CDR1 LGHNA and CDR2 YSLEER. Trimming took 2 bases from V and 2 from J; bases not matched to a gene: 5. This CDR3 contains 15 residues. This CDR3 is CASSQPGGHNTEAFF. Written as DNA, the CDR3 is TGCGCCAGCAGCCAACCAGGGGGGCACAACACTGAAGCTTTCTTT.

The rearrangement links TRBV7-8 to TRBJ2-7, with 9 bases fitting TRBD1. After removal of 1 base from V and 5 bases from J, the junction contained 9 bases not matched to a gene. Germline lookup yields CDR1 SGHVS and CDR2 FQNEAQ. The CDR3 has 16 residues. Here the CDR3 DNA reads TGTGCCAGCAGCTTAGGTCGAGGACAGGGGCAGGACGAGCAGTACTTC. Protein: CASSLGRGQGQDEQYF.

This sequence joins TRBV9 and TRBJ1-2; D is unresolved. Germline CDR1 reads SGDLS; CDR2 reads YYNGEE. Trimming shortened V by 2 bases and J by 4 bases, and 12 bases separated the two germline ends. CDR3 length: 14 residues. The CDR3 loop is CASSVSNSPYGYTF. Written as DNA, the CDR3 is TGTGCCAGCAGCGTTAGTAACAGTCCCTATGGCTACACCTTC.

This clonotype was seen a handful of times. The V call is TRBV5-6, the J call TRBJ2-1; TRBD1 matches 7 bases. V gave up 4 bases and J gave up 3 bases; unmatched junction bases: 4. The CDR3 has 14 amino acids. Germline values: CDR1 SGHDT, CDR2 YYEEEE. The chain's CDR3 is CASSPGTDYNEQFF. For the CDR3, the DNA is TGTGCCAGCAGCCCAGGGACAGACTACAATGAGCAGTTCTTC.

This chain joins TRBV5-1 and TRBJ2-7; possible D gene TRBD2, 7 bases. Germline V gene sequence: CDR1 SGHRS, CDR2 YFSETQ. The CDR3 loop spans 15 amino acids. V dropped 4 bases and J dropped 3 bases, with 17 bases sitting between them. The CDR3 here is CASSGTLAKVYEQYF. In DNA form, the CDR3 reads TGCGCCAGCAGCGGGACACTAGCGAAAGTCTACGAGCAGTACTTC. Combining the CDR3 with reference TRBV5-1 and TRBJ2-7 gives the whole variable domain KAGVTQTPRYLIKTRGQQVTLSCSPISGHRSVSWYQQTPGQGLQFLFEYFSETQRNKGNFPGRFSGRQFSNSRSEMNVSTLELGDSALYLCASSGTLAKVYEQYFGPGTRLTVT.

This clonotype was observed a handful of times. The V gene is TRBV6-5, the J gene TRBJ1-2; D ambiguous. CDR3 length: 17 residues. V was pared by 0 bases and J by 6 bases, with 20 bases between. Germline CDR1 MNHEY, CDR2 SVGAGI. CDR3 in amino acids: CASSYSGTPEGSDGYTF. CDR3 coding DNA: TGTGCCAGCAGTTACTCAGGCACCCCGGAGGGTAGTGATGGCTACACCTTC.

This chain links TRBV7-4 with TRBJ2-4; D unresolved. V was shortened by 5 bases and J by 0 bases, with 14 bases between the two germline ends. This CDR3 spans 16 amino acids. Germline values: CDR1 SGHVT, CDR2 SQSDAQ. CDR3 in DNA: TGTGCCAGCAGCCCAAGGTCCAGCCTAGCCAAAAACATTCAGTACTTC. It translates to CASSPRSSLAKNIQYF.

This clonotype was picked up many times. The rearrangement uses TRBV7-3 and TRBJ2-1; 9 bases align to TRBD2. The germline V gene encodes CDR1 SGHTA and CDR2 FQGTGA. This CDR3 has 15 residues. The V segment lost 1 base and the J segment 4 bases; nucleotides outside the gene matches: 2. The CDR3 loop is CASSLSGGGYNEQFF. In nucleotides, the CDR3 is TGTGCCAGCAGCTTAAGCGGGGGGGGTTACAATGAGCAGTTCTTC.

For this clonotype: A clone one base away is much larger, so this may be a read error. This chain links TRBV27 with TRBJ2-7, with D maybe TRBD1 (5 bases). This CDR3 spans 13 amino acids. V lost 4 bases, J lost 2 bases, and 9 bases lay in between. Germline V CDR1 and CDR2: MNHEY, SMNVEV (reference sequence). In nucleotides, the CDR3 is TGTGCCAGCAGTTACAGACAGCCCTACGAGCAGTACTTC. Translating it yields CASSYRQPYEQYF.

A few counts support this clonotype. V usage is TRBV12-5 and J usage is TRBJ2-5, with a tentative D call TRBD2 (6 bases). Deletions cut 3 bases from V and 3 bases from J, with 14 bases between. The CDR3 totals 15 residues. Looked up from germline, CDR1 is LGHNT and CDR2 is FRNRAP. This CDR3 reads CASGFTGDQEETQYF. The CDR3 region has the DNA TGTGCTAGTGGTTTTACGGGGGATCAAGAAGAGACCCAGTACTTC.

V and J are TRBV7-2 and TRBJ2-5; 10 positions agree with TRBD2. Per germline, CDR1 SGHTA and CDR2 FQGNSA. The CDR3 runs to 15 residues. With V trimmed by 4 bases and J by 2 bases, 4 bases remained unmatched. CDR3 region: CASSSGTSEQETQYF. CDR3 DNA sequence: TGTGCCAGCAGCTCCGGGACTAGCGAGCAAGAGACCCAGTACTTC.

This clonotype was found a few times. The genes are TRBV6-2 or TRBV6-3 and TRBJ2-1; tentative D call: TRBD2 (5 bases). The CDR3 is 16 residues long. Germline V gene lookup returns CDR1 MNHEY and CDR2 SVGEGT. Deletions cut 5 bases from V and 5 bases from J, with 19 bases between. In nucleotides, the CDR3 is TGTGCCAGCAGTCCCTATGCGACTACAACTGACAATGAGCAGTTCTTC. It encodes CASSPYATTTDNEQFF.

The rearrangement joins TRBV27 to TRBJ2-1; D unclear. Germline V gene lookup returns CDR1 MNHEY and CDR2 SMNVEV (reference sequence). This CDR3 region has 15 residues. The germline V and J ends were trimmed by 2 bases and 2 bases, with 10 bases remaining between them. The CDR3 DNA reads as TGTGCCAGCAGTTTACTTCCCCTGACCTACAATGAGCAGTTCTTC. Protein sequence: CASSLLPLTYNEQFF.

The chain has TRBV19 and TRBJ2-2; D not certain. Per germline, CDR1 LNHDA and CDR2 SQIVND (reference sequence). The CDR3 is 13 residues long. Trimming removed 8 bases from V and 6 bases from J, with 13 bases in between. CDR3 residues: CASGFGRPGELFF. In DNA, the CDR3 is TGTGCCAGTGGTTTTGGAAGGCCCGGGGAGCTGTTTTTT.

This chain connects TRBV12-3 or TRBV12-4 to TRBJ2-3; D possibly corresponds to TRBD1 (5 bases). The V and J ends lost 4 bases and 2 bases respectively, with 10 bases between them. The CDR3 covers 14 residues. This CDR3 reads CASSSGSYTDTQYF. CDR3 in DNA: TGTGCCAGCAGTTCAGGGTCATACACAGATACGCAGTATTTT.

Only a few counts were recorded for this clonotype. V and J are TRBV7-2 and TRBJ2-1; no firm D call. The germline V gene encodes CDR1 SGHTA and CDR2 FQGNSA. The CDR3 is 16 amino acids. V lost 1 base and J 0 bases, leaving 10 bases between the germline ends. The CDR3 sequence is CASSLVTASSYNEQFF. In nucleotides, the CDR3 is TGTGCCAGCAGCTTAGTTACGGCTAGCTCCTACAATGAGCAGTTCTTC.